This TCR beta chain emerged from a study of shared clonotypes between healthy human individuals. Background on the study: Plates per donor: three CD4 naive, three CD4 memory, two CD8 naive, one CD8 memory. Study-wide points: Among donors, the sharing of clonotypes was expected to be influenced by sequencing depth.

Generated by immunoSEQ multiplex PCR, the TCRdb table keeps only in-frame clones and is missing some. The top ten clones hold 30% to 40% of a sample with 600,000 to 750,000 clones, about 92% of them seen once. Germline loops: CDR1 SGHNT, CDR2 YYREEE (reference sequence). This CDR3 spans 14 amino acids. Between the trimmed V and J ends, which lost 3 bases and 1 base, there was a span of 7 bases. The study drew all its donors from Caucasian adults living in Nashville, Tennessee. The CD8 memory fraction combined CD45RO+ cells with TemRA cells (CCR7-negative CD45RA+). On this clone: Its specificity is unknown.

The V gene is TRBV5-4, the J gene TRBJ2-2, with a tentative D call TRBD1 (6 bases). This TCR derives from a man between 18 and 29 years old in good health. Some clones in this sample may be carry-over from other donors' samples. The sample taken for sequencing was memory CD8+ T cells from PBMCs. Described subset: CD45RO+ cells pooled with CCR7-negative TemRA cells. The CDR3 reads CASSSGQNTGELFF. The CDR3 coding sequence is TGTGCCAGCAGCTCGGGACAGAACACCGGGGAGCTGTTTTTT.